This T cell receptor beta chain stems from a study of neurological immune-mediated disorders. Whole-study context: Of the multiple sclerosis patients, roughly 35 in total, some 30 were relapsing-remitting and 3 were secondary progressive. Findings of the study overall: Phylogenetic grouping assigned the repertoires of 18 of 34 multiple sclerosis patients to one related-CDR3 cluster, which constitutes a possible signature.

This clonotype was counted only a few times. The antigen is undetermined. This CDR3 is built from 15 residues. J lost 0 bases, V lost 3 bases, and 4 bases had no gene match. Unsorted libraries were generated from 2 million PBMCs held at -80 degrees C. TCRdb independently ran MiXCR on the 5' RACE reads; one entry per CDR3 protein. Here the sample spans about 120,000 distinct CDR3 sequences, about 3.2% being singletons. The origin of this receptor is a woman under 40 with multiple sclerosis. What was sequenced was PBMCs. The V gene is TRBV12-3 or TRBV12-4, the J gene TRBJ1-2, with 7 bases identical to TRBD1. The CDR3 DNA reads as TGTGCCAGCAGTTTGGGGACAGTGGCTAACTATGGCTACACCTTC. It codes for CASSLGTVANYGYTF.